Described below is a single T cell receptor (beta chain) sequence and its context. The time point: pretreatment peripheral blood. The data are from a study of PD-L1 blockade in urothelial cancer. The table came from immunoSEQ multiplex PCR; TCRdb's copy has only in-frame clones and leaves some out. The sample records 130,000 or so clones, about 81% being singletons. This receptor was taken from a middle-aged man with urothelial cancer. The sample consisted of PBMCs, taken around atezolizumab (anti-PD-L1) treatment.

The CDR3 region is CASSADQETQYF. CDR3 coding DNA: TGTGCCAGCAGTGCCGACCAAGAGACCCAGTACTTC. The chain uses TRBV2 and TRBJ2-5; D unresolved. Trimming left V 4 bases short and J 0 bases short, with 3 bases between. The CDR3 covers 12 residues. Germline V gives CDR1 SNHLY, CDR2 FYNNEI.